The clone carrying this TCR beta chain was detected only a few times. Its specificity is not known. Germline V gene data show CDR1 as MNHEY and CDR2 as SMNVEV (reference sequence). The CDR3 is made up of 15 amino acids. J lost 1 base, V lost 6 bases, and 5 bases had no gene match. This specimen comes from a study of response to subunit inactivated influenza vaccine. The study's findings and limits: The authors suggested that few new T cells are recruited per seasonal influenza vaccination.

TCRdb re-derived calls from the RT-PCR reads in MiXCR, one entry per CDR3 protein. The sample consists of hundreds of thousands of distinct CDR3 sequences, about an eighth of them appearing once. The clonotype was recovered from a man aged 45-65 years who received an inactivated influenza vaccine. Here the sequenced sample was PBMCs from blood, taken on the day of vaccination. This chain links TRBV27 with TRBJ2-4; TRBD1 matches 8 bases. The chain's CDR3 is CASSRTGLAKNIQYF. The CDR3 DNA sequence: TGTGCCAGCAGCCGGACAGGGCTTGCCAAAAACATTCAGTACTTC.